The entry below describes one T cell receptor beta chain. The data belong to a study of radiotherapy plus CTLA-4 blockade in lung cancer. Study information: With 31% of patients having disease control, objective responses were seen in approximately 18%.

TCRdb's copy holds only in-frame clones and misses some; the assay was immunoSEQ multiplex PCR. Among about 66,000 clones listed, about 80% were seen once. V lost 5 bases to trimming and J lost 5 bases, with 13 bases between them. Germline assignment: CDR1 MGHDK and CDR2 SYGVNS. CDR3 length: 14 residues. It was focal radiation plus CTLA-4 blockade with ipilimumab that patients with chemo-refractory metastatic non-small-cell lung cancer received. The chain employs TRBV25-1 and TRBJ1-5; TRBD1 might be the D (6 bases). The specimen was peripheral blood, collected from a patient treated with radiotherapy plus ipilimumab. The receptor was isolated from a human donor with non-small cell lung cancer who had a partial response to radiotherapy plus ipilimumab. CDR3 protein: CASSPHRVDQPQHF. The CDR3 bases are TGTGCCAGCAGTCCCCACAGGGTGGATCAGCCCCAGCATTTT.